Each of the 15 T cell receptor beta chains below was sequenced from the same sample in a study of CD8+ T cells in alopecia areata. Extraction and reverse transcription of RNA yielded cDNA as the sequencing template. Sequenced by immunoSEQ multiplex PCR; TCRdb stores in-frame clones only, minus some. This sample has 150,000 to 160,000 clones, with less than 65% found just once. This material consisted of CD8+ T cells sorted from blood, taken at week 0. These receptors were obtained from a human donor with alopecia areata.

V is TRBV7-3 and J is TRBJ2-2; TRBD2 matches 7 bases. From germline, CDR1 is SGHTA and CDR2 FQGTGA. This CDR3 spans 15 amino acids. V trimming: 2 bases; J trimming: 0 bases; junction bases outside the gene matches: 0. Here the CDR3 reads CASSLGRANTGELFF. The CDR3 nucleotides are TGTGCCAGCAGCTTAGGGAGGGCGAACACCGGGGAGCTGTTTTTT.

The chain joins TRBV29-1 to TRBJ1-2, with D possibly matching TRBD1 (6 bases). There are 18 residues in the CDR3. Germline values: CDR1 SQVTM, CDR2 ANQGSEA. V shed 4 bases and J shed 4 bases, with 28 bases lying between them. CDR3 DNA: TGCAGCGTTGTAGGAAAAGTCGGTGGGGGGCCTGGAGGCTATGGCTACACCTTC. Translation gives CSVVGKVGGGPGGYGYTF.

The chain joins TRBV30 to TRBJ1-6, with D tentatively TRBD1 (5 bases). CDR3 length equals 12 residues. CDR1 and CDR2 (germline): GTSNPN, SVGIG (reference sequence). Trimming shortened V by 5 bases and J by 7 bases, and 9 bases separated the two germline ends. CDR3 nucleotides: TGTGCCTGGGGAGAGGGGAATTCACCCCTCCACTTT. It encodes CAWGEGNSPLHF.

This clone was counted between two and nine times. This sample includes further DNA sequences coding for the same CDR3. The J gene is TRBJ1-1, the V gene TRBV29-1; TRBD1 is a possible D gene (5 bases). V lost 7 bases to trimming and J lost 5 bases, with 14 bases between them. CDR3 length equals 12 residues. Germline CDR1 is SQVTM and CDR2 is ANQGSEA. The chain's CDR3 is CSATPGGTEAFF. Here the CDR3 DNA reads TGCAGCGCCACCCCCGGGGGGACTGAAGCTTTCTTT.

In DNA, the CDR3 is TGTGCCAGCAGCGTTGGGAGGCAGCCCCAGCATTTT. This codes for CASSVGRQPQHF. The rearrangement joins TRBV13 to TRBJ1-5; D is ambiguous. V shed 5 bases and J shed 7 bases, with 9 bases lying between them. This CDR3 comprises 12 residues. Germline loops: CDR1 PRHDT, CDR2 FYEKMQ (reference sequence). The full variable domain, its missing parts supplied by reference TRBV13 and TRBJ1-5, is AAGVIQSPRHLIKEKRETATLKCYPIPRHDTVYWYQQGPGQDPQFLISFYEKMQSDKGSIPDRFSAQQFSDYHSELNMSSLELGDSALYFCASSVGRQPQHFGDGTRLSIL.

The rearrangement links TRBV9 to TRBJ2-3; no clear D. This CDR3 contains 12 residues. V lost 3 bases to trimming and J lost 4 bases, with 6 bases between them. Germline V lookup: CDR1 SGDLS, CDR2 YYNGEE. CDR3 amino acids: CASSGFSDTQYF. The CDR3 nucleotides read TGTGCCAGCAGCGGATTCTCAGATACGCAGTATTTT.

This clone was detected only a few times. This sequence joins TRBV30 and TRBJ1-3; D uncertain. Germline V gene sequence: CDR1 GTSNPN, CDR2 SVGIG (reference sequence). V was cut by 0 bases and J by 3 bases, with 3 bases left in between. The CDR3 spans 12 residues. Here the CDR3 reads CAWSVLGNTIYF. CDR3 DNA: TGTGCCTGGAGTGTACTTGGAAACACCATATATTTT.

V is TRBV6-4 and J is TRBJ2-1; a weak D match, TRBD1 (6 bases). Trimming removed 3 bases at V and 4 bases at J, with 7 bases between. Germline V CDR1 and CDR2: MRHNA, SNTAGT. CDR3 length: 13 residues. The DNA for the CDR3 is TGTGCCAGCAGTGAAACAGGGTACAATGAGCAGTTCTTC. Protein sequence: CASSETGYNEQFF.

This chain connects TRBV27 to TRBJ2-3, with a weak D call TRBD2 (5 bases). This CDR3 contains 12 residues. The germline CDR1 and CDR2 sequences are MNHEY and SMNVEV (reference sequence). Deletions cut 6 bases from V and 6 bases from J, with 10 bases between. The CDR3 nucleotides read TGTGCCAGCAGCAACGGAGGTGATACGCAGTATTTT. This translates into CASSNGGDTQYF.

This sequence joins TRBV30 and TRBJ1-2; the D is unclear. The CDR3 consists of 11 residues. Between the trimmed V and J ends, which lost 1 base and 7 bases, there was a span of 7 bases. Germline CDR1 and CDR2: GTSNPN and SVGIG (reference sequence). The CDR3 nucleotides are TGTGCCTGGAGTGGAGGGCTTGGCTACACCTTC. Protein product: CAWSGGLGYTF.

The CDR3 is CAWLVSSYEQYF. In nucleotides, the CDR3 is TGTGCCTGGTTAGTTAGCTCCTACGAGCAGTACTTC. V and J are TRBV30 and TRBJ2-7; D gene unclear. Trimming pared 5 bases from V and 0 bases from J, leaving 8 bases between. This CDR3 is built from 12 residues. Germline CDR1 reads GTSNPN; CDR2 reads SVGIG (reference sequence).

CDR3 amino acids: CASSYAANEQFF. CDR3 bases: TGTGCCAGCAGTTATGCGGCCAATGAGCAGTTCTTC. V usage is TRBV6-6 and J usage is TRBJ2-1; D not certain. V was pared by 3 bases and J by 6 bases, with 6 bases between. The CDR3 has 12 amino acids. Germline loops: CDR1 MNHNY, CDR2 SVGAGI (reference sequence).

The CDR3 protein is CASTGDSYEQYF. DNA for the CDR3: TGTGCCAGTACAGGGGACTCCTACGAGCAGTACTTC. This chain connects TRBV6-6 to TRBJ2-7; 7 positions match TRBD1. Germline CDR1 MNHNY, CDR2 SVGAGI (reference sequence). V was clipped by 9 bases and J by 0 bases; unmatched bases: 2. CDR3 length: 12 residues.

V gene TRBV6-6 combines with J gene TRBJ2-7; D may be TRBD2 (6 bases). Trimming pared 4 bases from V and 3 bases from J, leaving 13 bases between. The CDR3 covers 14 residues. The germline V gene encodes CDR1 MNHNY and CDR2 SVGAGI (reference sequence). DNA of the CDR3: TGTGCCAGCAGTTCGCCGGGACTGAACTACGAGCAGTACTTC. It specifies CASSSPGLNYEQYF.

This clone was counted only a few times. The chain links TRBV4-1 to TRBJ2-7; D unclear. This CDR3 is 16 amino acids long. The germline CDR1 and CDR2 sequences are MGHRA and YSYEKL. The V end lost 0 bases, the J end lost 0 bases, and 12 bases lay between the germline ends. CDR3 sequence: CASSQEFAQISYEQYF. CDR3 nucleotide sequence: TGCGCCAGCAGCCAAGAATTTGCACAGATCTCCTACGAGCAGTACTTC.